This TCR beta chain was retrieved from a study of cytomegalovirus exposure and HLA in healthy donors. The wider study: The approximately 710 first-cohort repertoires and the 100 to 150 validation repertoires shared the same platform, a later analysis reported. General observations from the study: Three of the chains that were CMV-associated were confirmed in vitro to be specific for CMV antigens. A list of 164 TCR beta chains associated with cytomegalovirus was given.

Germline values: CDR1 GTSNPN, CDR2 SVGIG (reference sequence). The CDR3 is made up of 15 amino acids. The trim removed 0 bases at V and 6 bases at J, leaving 4 bases unmatched. Concerning this clone: What it binds is not known.

TCRdb's table, derived via immunoSEQ multiplex PCR, lists solely in-frame clones and lacks some. The sample holds tens of thousands of clones; around 90% are singletons and the top ten take 3% to 4.5%. Specimen: PBMCs. This clonotype originated in a woman younger than 35 in good health and CMV-seropositive. The V and J genes are TRBV30 and TRBJ1-5, with 11 bases aligning to TRBD1. The CDR3: CAWSVPGTGGQPQHF. In DNA, the CDR3 is TGTGCCTGGAGTGTACCTGGGACAGGGGGTCAGCCCCAGCATTTT.